A selection of T cell receptor beta chains follows, all from one sample in a study of cytomegalovirus exposure and HLA in healthy donors. Method: immunoSEQ multiplex PCR; TCRdb's copy keeps in-frame clones and lacks some. The sample records around 94,000 clones, 63% being singletons. Sequencing was done on a sample of PBMCs. The receptors come from a human donor in good health. Both conserved end residues are part of each CDR3. A D gene is named only where the DNA matches it firmly. Rows may omit the clone size; those that give it use once, few, many or a size class.

size	V	J	D	CDR3	DNA
few	TRBV2	TRBJ1-1	.	CAKSGLQPVKAFF	TGTGCCAAGAGTGGGCTGCAGCCCGTGAAAGCTTTCTTT
.	TRBV19	TRBJ1-1	TRBD1	CASSLQGGTEAFF	TGTGCCAGTAGTCTACAGGGGGGCACTGAAGCTTTCTTT
.	TRBV28	TRBJ2-5	.	CASSPSGGTQETQYF	TGTGCCAGCAGTCCCTCAGGAGGGACCCAAGAGACCCAGTACTTC
once	TRBV19	TRBJ1-5	TRBD1	CASSILQGERNQPQHF	TGTGCCAGTAGTATTTTACAGGGGGAACGCAATCAGCCCCAGCATTTT
once	TRBV27	TRBJ1-1	.	CASSLSSGVTEAFF	TGTGCCAGCAGTTTATCGTCCGGGGTGACTGAAGCTTTCTTT
.	TRBV30	TRBJ1-2	.	CAWSVVRGYGYTF	TGTGCCTGGAGTGTAGTTCGGGGATATGGCTACACCTTC
few	TRBV7-7	TRBJ2-7	.	CASSPNTGYEQYF	TGTGCTAGCAGCCCTAATACAGGGTACGAGCAGTACTTC
.	TRBV2	TRBJ2-7	.	CASSNLVAPYEQYF	TGTGCCAGCAGTAATCTAGTAGCCCCCTACGAGCAGTACTTC
few	TRBV6-5	TRBJ1-1	TRBD1	CASSHRGPVTEAFF	TGTGCCAGCAGCCACAGGGGGCCAGTAACTGAAGCTTTCTTT
few	TRBV7-8	TRBJ1-5	TRBD1	CASSWGQARNQPQHF	TGTGCCAGCAGCTGGGGACAGGCACGTAATCAGCCCCAGCATTTT
few	TRBV12-5	TRBJ2-1	.	CASGGDLTYNEQFF	TGTGCTAGTGGGGGGGACTTGACCTACAATGAGCAGTTCTTC
.	TRBV7-6	TRBJ2-1	TRBD1	CASSDRGEQFF	TGTGCCAGCAGCGACAGGGGTGAGCAGTTCTTC
.	TRBV11-2	TRBJ1-2	.	CASSSGGNGYTF	TGTGCCAGCAGCTCGGGGGGAAATGGCTACACCTTC
once	TRBV2	TRBJ2-2	TRBD2	CAIRRRELSGELFF	TGTGCCATCCGACGGCGGGAGCTGTCCGGGGAGCTGTTTTTT
.	TRBV2	TRBJ1-2	.	CASSDKSNYGYTF	TGTGCCAGCAGCGACAAGTCTAACTATGGCTACACCTTC
.	TRBV7-9	TRBJ1-1	.	CASSLYPTANTEAFF	TGTGCCAGCAGCCTTTACCCGACAGCGAACACTGAAGCTTTCTTT
.	TRBV2	TRBJ1-5	TRBD1	CASRLDRVGNQPQHF	TGTGCCAGCAGACTAGACAGGGTAGGCAATCAGCCCCAGCATTTT
once	TRBV23-1	TRBJ1-1	TRBD1	CASSQGTGGFWVNTEAFF	TGCGCCAGCAGTCAAGGGACAGGGGGCTTTTGGGTGAACACTGAAGCTTTCTTT
.	TRBV4-1	TRBJ2-5	TRBD1	CASSLSRGQETQYF	TGCGCCAGCAGCCTATCAAGGGGACAGGAGACCCAGTACTTC
few	TRBV6-6	TRBJ2-7	TRBD2	CASSYPLAGSYEQYF	TGTGCCAGCAGTTACCCCCTAGCGGGCTCCTACGAGCAGTACTTC
.	TRBV7-3	TRBJ2-1	TRBD2	CASSSSLAGSYNEQFF	TGTGCCAGCAGCTCTAGTCTAGCGGGCTCCTACAATGAGCAGTTCTTC
.	TRBV5-4	TRBJ2-7	.	CASSLGLTPNEQYF	TGTGCCAGCAGCTTGGGGCTCACCCCCAACGAGCAGTACTTC
.	TRBV9	TRBJ2-6	.	CASSPHRVSGANVLTF	TGTGCCAGCAGCCCCCACAGGGTATCTGGGGCCAACGTCCTGACTTTC
.	TRBV11-2	TRBJ2-7	.	CASSLYRTAYEQYF	TGTGCCAGCAGCTTATATAGGACAGCCTACGAGCAGTACTTC
.	TRBV11-2	TRBJ1-4	.	CASSLDSLNEKLFF	TGTGCCAGCAGCTTAGATAGCCTTAATGAAAAACTGTTTTTT
.	TRBV27	TRBJ2-3	.	CASSFSDPSTDTQYF	TGTGCCAGCAGTTTCTCAGATCCTAGCACAGATACGCAGTATTTT
few	TRBV28	TRBJ2-1	TRBD1	CASSSSGTENYNEQFF	TGTGCCAGCAGTTCTTCCGGGACAGAAAACTACAATGAGCAGTTCTTC
.	TRBV10-2	TRBJ1-4	.	CASRQLNEKLFF	TGCGCCAGCAGACAGCTTAATGAAAAACTGTTTTTT
.	TRBV7-8	TRBJ2-1	TRBD2	CASSLAEPGLAGVSYNEQFF	TGTGCCAGCAGCTTAGCGGAACCGGGACTAGCGGGAGTCTCCTACAATGAGCAGTTCTTC
.	TRBV27	TRBJ2-1	TRBD2	CASSILAGGDNEQFF	TGTGCCAGCAGTATACTAGCGGGAGGGGACAATGAGCAGTTCTTC